A selection of T cell receptor beta chains follows, all from one sample in a study of OX40 agonist ivuxolimab in advanced cancers. TCRdb's table, derived via immunoSEQ multiplex PCR, lists solely in-frame clones and lacks some. This table holds around 39,000 clones, about 78% found once. Sequenced here: CD4+ or CD8+ T cells sorted from blood, sampled in a trial of the OX40 agonist ivuxolimab. The receptors were gathered from an adult with an advanced solid tumor such as melanoma, head and neck, liver or kidney cancer. CDR3s include the opening cysteine and the closing phenylalanine or tryptophan. Fields, in order: clone size, D gene, V gene, J gene, CDR3 protein, CDR3 DNA. The D gene is left open where the match is weak. Clone size, where shown, is once, few, many, or a class for clones that have expanded.

clone size: -
D gene: -
V gene: TRBV5-1
J gene: TRBJ2-1
CDR3 protein: CASSTSSYNEQFF
CDR3 DNA: TGCGCCAGCAGCACGAGCTCCTACAATGAGCAGTTCTTC

clone size: -
D gene: -
V gene: TRBV6-1
J gene: TRBJ2-3
CDR3 protein: CASSAGMTHQATQYF
CDR3 DNA: TGTGCCAGCAGTGCTGGTATGACTCATCAGGCCACGCAGTATTTT

clone size: -
D gene: TRBD1
V gene: TRBV4-1
J gene: TRBJ1-2
CDR3 protein: CASSQDLPTGARYGYTF
CDR3 DNA: TGCGCCAGCAGCCAAGATCTCCCCACAGGGGCTCGCTATGGCTACACCTTC

clone size: -
D gene: -
V gene: TRBV6-1
J gene: TRBJ2-1
CDR3 protein: CASSAPGRMVNEQFF
CDR3 DNA: TGTGCCAGCAGTGCTCCGGGACGGATGGTCAATGAGCAGTTCTTC

clone size: -
D gene: -
V gene: TRBV6-5
J gene: TRBJ1-1
CDR3 protein: CASGTGENTEAFF
CDR3 DNA: TGTGCCAGCGGAACCGGGGAGAACACTGAAGCTTTCTTT

clone size: medium-sized
D gene: -
V gene: TRBV30
J gene: TRBJ2-7
CDR3 protein: CAYDTSPGEQYF
CDR3 DNA: TGTGCCTATGACACCTCCCCAGGGGAGCAGTACTTC

clone size: -
D gene: -
V gene: TRBV6-6
J gene: TRBJ1-1
CDR3 protein: CASSFHQGLGTEAFF
CDR3 DNA: TGTGCCAGCAGTTTCCACCAGGGGCTGGGCACTGAAGCTTTCTTT

clone size: -
D gene: -
V gene: TRBV29-1
J gene: TRBJ2-3
CDR3 protein: CSVGHPTDTQYF
CDR3 DNA: TGCAGCGTTGGGCACCCCACAGATACGCAGTATTTT

clone size: -
D gene: -
V gene: TRBV2
J gene: TRBJ2-2
CDR3 protein: CASSEGGSPGELFF
CDR3 DNA: TGTGCCAGCAGTGAGGGGGGTTCGCCCGGGGAGCTGTTTTTT

clone size: once
D gene: TRBD1
V gene: TRBV5-1
J gene: TRBJ1-3
CDR3 protein: CASSLGHRDRLSGNTIYF
CDR3 DNA: TGCGCCAGCAGCTTGGGCCACCGGGACAGACTCTCTGGAAACACCATATATTTT

clone size: -
D gene: -
V gene: TRBV4-1
J gene: TRBJ1-5
CDR3 protein: CASSQLERINQPQHF
CDR3 DNA: TGCGCCAGCAGCCAATTGGAAAGGATCAATCAGCCCCAGCATTTT

clone size: -
D gene: TRBD2
V gene: TRBV6-1
J gene: TRBJ2-2
CDR3 protein: CGTPGAGSTGELFF
CDR3 DNA: TGTGGCACTCCCGGAGCGGGGAGCACCGGGGAGCTGTTTTTT

clone size: -
D gene: TRBD1
V gene: TRBV18
J gene: TRBJ2-7
CDR3 protein: CASSRGQGARYEQYF
CDR3 DNA: TGTGCCAGCTCACGCGGACAGGGGGCGCGGTACGAGCAGTACTTC

clone size: -
D gene: TRBD2
V gene: TRBV28
J gene: TRBJ2-5
CDR3 protein: CASSSHGLAGPRGTQYF
CDR3 DNA: TGTGCCAGCAGTTCCCACGGACTAGCGGGTCCCCGGGGGACCCAGTACTTC

clone size: -
D gene: -
V gene: TRBV30
J gene: TRBJ1-3
CDR3 protein: CAWSRLAGNTIYF
CDR3 DNA: TGTGCCTGGAGCCGGTTGGCCGGGAACACCATATATTTT

clone size: -
D gene: -
V gene: TRBV28
J gene: TRBJ1-2
CDR3 protein: CASTTGGRYGYTF
CDR3 DNA: TGTGCCAGCACAACTGGTGGGAGATATGGCTACACCTTC

clone size: -
D gene: TRBD1
V gene: TRBV6-1
J gene: TRBJ2-5
CDR3 protein: CASSDHRGRETQYF
CDR3 DNA: TGTGCCAGCAGTGACCACAGGGGAAGGGAGACCCAGTACTTC

clone size: -
D gene: TRBD1
V gene: TRBV6-1
J gene: TRBJ1-1
CDR3 protein: CASSVTGVNTEAFF
CDR3 DNA: TGTGCCAGCAGTGTTACAGGGGTGAACACTGAAGCTTTCTTT

clone size: -
D gene: TRBD2
V gene: TRBV4-2
J gene: TRBJ2-3
CDR3 protein: CASSQDSFERGGTDTQYF
CDR3 DNA: TGTGCCAGCAGCCAAGACAGTTTTGAGCGGGGAGGCACAGATACGCAGTATTTT

clone size: -
D gene: -
V gene: TRBV7-2
J gene: TRBJ1-4
CDR3 protein: CASTRGATNEKLFF
CDR3 DNA: TGTGCCAGCACCCGAGGGGCAACTAATGAAAAACTGTTTTTT

clone size: -
D gene: -
V gene: TRBV5-1
J gene: TRBJ2-5
CDR3 protein: CASTRGGRATETQYF
CDR3 DNA: TGCGCCAGCACCCGAGGCGGCAGGGCCACGGAGACCCAGTACTTC

clone size: -
D gene: -
V gene: TRBV18
J gene: TRBJ2-4
CDR3 protein: CASSPPGQNIQYF
CDR3 DNA: TGTGCCAGCTCACCCCCGGGCCAAAACATTCAGTACTTC

clone size: -
D gene: TRBD1
V gene: TRBV28
J gene: TRBJ2-3
CDR3 protein: CASSSGGTDTQYF
CDR3 DNA: TGTGCCAGCAGTTCAGGGGGCACGGATACGCAGTATTTT

clone size: -
D gene: -
V gene: TRBV19
J gene: TRBJ1-1
CDR3 protein: CASTPTGPGTEAFF
CDR3 DNA: TGTGCCAGTACCCCGACAGGACCGGGCACTGAAGCTTTCTTT

clone size: -
D gene: TRBD2
V gene: TRBV13
J gene: TRBJ2-7
CDR3 protein: CASSSRPGTSSYEQYF
CDR3 DNA: TGTGCCAGCAGCTCCAGACCCGGGACTAGCTCCTACGAGCAGTACTTC

clone size: -
D gene: -
V gene: TRBV27
J gene: TRBJ2-1
CDR3 protein: CASSFEGMGYNEQFF
CDR3 DNA: TGTGCCAGCAGTTTTGAGGGAATGGGGTACAATGAGCAGTTCTTC

clone size: -
D gene: -
V gene: TRBV28
J gene: TRBJ2-7
CDR3 protein: CASSAPGPKAYEQYF
CDR3 DNA: TGTGCCAGCAGTGCACCGGGGCCAAAAGCCTACGAGCAGTACTTC

clone size: -
D gene: -
V gene: TRBV9
J gene: TRBJ2-3
CDR3 protein: CASSVTETDTQYF
CDR3 DNA: TGTGCCAGCAGCGTAACAGAAACAGATACGCAGTATTTT

clone size: -
D gene: -
V gene: TRBV7-3
J gene: TRBJ2-3
CDR3 protein: CASSLTGILGDTQYF
CDR3 DNA: TGTGCCAGCAGCTTAACGGGGATACTTGGAGATACGCAGTATTTT

clone size: -
D gene: -
V gene: TRBV30
J gene: TRBJ2-6
CDR3 protein: CAWILPGANVLTF
CDR3 DNA: TGTGCCTGGATTCTGCCTGGGGCCAACGTCCTGACTTTC

clone size: -
D gene: -
V gene: TRBV9
J gene: TRBJ2-3
CDR3 protein: CASSARGGASDTQYF
CDR3 DNA: TGTGCCAGCAGCGCTCGAGGGGGTGCGTCTGATACGCAGTATTTT

clone size: -
D gene: -
V gene: TRBV27
J gene: TRBJ1-1
CDR3 protein: CASTSQENTEAFF
CDR3 DNA: TGTGCCAGCACCAGTCAGGAGAACACTGAAGCTTTCTTT

clone size: -
D gene: -
V gene: TRBV9
J gene: TRBJ2-7
CDR3 protein: CASSVVGASLYEQYF
CDR3 DNA: TGTGCCAGCAGCGTAGTGGGGGCCTCGTTATACGAGCAGTACTTC

clone size: -
D gene: TRBD1
V gene: TRBV5-1
J gene: TRBJ2-3
CDR3 protein: CASSPGQGATDTQYF
CDR3 DNA: TGCGCCAGCAGCCCGGGACAGGGGGCCACAGATACGCAGTATTTT

clone size: -
D gene: -
V gene: TRBV28
J gene: TRBJ1-1
CDR3 protein: CASLAHTEAFF
CDR3 DNA: TGTGCCAGCCTCGCGCACACTGAAGCTTTCTTT

clone size: -
D gene: TRBD2
V gene: TRBV6-4
J gene: TRBJ2-1
CDR3 protein: CASSEQPGTSLSNEQFF
CDR3 DNA: TGTGCCAGCAGTGAGCAGCCCGGGACTAGCCTCTCCAATGAGCAGTTCTTC

clone size: -
D gene: -
V gene: TRBV6-5
J gene: TRBJ1-1
CDR3 protein: CASSLTGMNTEAFF
CDR3 DNA: TGTGCCAGCAGTTTAACAGGCATGAACACTGAAGCTTTCTTT

clone size: -
D gene: -
V gene: TRBV5-1
J gene: TRBJ1-2
CDR3 protein: CASSLQQAFYGYTF
CDR3 DNA: TGCGCCAGCAGCTTGCAACAGGCATTCTATGGCTACACCTTC

clone size: -
D gene: -
V gene: TRBV30
J gene: TRBJ2-2
CDR3 protein: CACSPGLVNTGELFF
CDR3 DNA: TGTGCCTGTTCGCCGGGACTCGTGAACACCGGGGAGCTGTTTTTT

clone size: once
D gene: -
V gene: TRBV5-4
J gene: TRBJ2-7
CDR3 protein: CASSLVFRPGEQYF
CDR3 DNA: TGTGCCAGCAGCTTGGTTTTCCGTCCGGGGGAGCAGTACTTC

clone size: -
D gene: TRBD1
V gene: TRBV4-1
J gene: TRBJ2-7
CDR3 protein: CASSVRTGVGYEQYF
CDR3 DNA: TGCGCCAGCAGCGTCCGGACAGGGGTCGGCTACGAGCAGTACTTC

clone size: -
D gene: TRBD2
V gene: TRBV10-1
J gene: TRBJ2-3
CDR3 protein: CASSEGVAGGADTQYF
CDR3 DNA: TGCGCCAGCAGTGAGGGGGTGGCGGGGGGCGCAGATACGCAGTATTTT

clone size: -
D gene: -
V gene: TRBV9
J gene: TRBJ2-1
CDR3 protein: CASSVGGQNNEQFF
CDR3 DNA: TGTGCCAGCAGCGTCGGGGGGCAGAACAATGAGCAGTTCTTC

clone size: few
D gene: -
V gene: TRBV7-6
J gene: TRBJ2-6
CDR3 protein: CASSLEGWVSSGANVLTF
CDR3 DNA: TGTGCCAGCAGCTTAGAAGGTTGGGTCTCCTCTGGGGCCAACGTCCTGACTTTC

clone size: -
D gene: TRBD2
V gene: TRBV27
J gene: TRBJ2-1
CDR3 protein: CASSLSGLVASEQFF
CDR3 DNA: TGTGCCAGCAGTTTATCCGGACTAGTAGCGAGTGAGCAGTTCTTC

clone size: once
D gene: -
V gene: TRBV7-3
J gene: TRBJ2-1
CDR3 protein: CASSLTGRGGDEQFF
CDR3 DNA: TGTGCCAGCAGCTTAACGGGAAGGGGAGGCGATGAGCAGTTCTTC

clone size: once
D gene: -
V gene: TRBV10-3
J gene: TRBJ1-2
CDR3 protein: CAISEFPARGGYTF
CDR3 DNA: TGTGCCATCAGTGAGTTTCCGGCCCGAGGTGGCTACACCTTC

clone size: -
D gene: -
V gene: TRBV4-1
J gene: TRBJ1-1
CDR3 protein: CASSQVFTQVTAWRTEAFF
CDR3 DNA: TGCGCCAGCAGCCAAGTTTTTACCCAAGTGACCGCTTGGAGAACTGAAGCTTTCTTT